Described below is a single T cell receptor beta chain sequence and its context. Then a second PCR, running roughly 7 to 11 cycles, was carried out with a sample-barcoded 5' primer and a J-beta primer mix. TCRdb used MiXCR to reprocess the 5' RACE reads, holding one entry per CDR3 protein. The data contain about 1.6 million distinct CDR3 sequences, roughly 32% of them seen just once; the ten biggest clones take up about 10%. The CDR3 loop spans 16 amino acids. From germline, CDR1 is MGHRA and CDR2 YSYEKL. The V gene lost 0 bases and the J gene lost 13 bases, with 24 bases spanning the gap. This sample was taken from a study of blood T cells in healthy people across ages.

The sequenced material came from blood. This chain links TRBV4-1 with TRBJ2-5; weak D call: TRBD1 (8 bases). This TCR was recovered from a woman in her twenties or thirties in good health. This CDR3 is CASSQDWRGRAGGMYF. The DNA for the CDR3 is TGCGCCAGCAGCCAAGATTGGAGGGGGAGGGCAGGGGGCATGTACTTC.